The clone carrying this T cell receptor (beta chain) was observed a handful of times. This sample stems from a study of T-cell reconstitution after alpha-beta-depleted transplantation in children. CDR1 SGHRS and CDR2 YFSETQ come from the germline V gene. The V segment lost 3 bases and the J segment 6 bases; nucleotides outside the gene matches: 5. The CDR3 length is 14 residues. Construction of the TCRbeta library involved unique molecular identifiers. TCRdb reprocessed the PCR reads with MiXCR, giving one entry per CDR3 protein. Of a few hundred thousand distinct CDR3 sequences in the sample, around 17% were seen once.

The sample in question was PBMCs from the stem cell graft donor, obtained from the stem cell graft. This clonotype was sampled from a human donor who donated a stem cell graft to a child with acute lymphoblastic leukemia. The chain joins TRBV5-1 to TRBJ1-4; 7 bases match TRBD1. The CDR3 region is CASSSTGTYEKLFF. In DNA, the CDR3 is TGCGCCAGCAGCTCGACAGGGACGTATGAAAAACTGTTTTTT.